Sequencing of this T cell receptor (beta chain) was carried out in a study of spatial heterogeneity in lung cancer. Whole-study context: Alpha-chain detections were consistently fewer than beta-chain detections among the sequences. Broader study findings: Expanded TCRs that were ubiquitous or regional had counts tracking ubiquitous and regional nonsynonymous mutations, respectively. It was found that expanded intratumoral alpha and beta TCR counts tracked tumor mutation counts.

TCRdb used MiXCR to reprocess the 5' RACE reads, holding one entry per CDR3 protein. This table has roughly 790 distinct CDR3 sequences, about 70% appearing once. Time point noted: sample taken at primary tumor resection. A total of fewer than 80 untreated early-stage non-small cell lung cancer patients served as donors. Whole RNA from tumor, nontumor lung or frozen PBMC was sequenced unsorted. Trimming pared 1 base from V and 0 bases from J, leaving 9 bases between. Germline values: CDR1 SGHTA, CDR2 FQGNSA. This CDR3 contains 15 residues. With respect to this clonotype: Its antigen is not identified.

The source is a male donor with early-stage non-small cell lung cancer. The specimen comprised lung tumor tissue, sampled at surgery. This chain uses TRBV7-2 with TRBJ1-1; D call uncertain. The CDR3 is CASSLVGSMNTEAFF. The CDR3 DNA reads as TGTGCCAGCAGCTTAGTGGGGTCAATGAACACTGAAGCTTTCTTT.